These 28 T cell receptor beta chains originate from one sample sequenced in a study of Ad26.COV2.S vaccination and SARS-CoV-2 variants. Assay: immunoSEQ multiplex PCR; the TCRdb copy retains only in-frame clones and omits some. The sample lists fewer than 500,000 clones, roughly 90% occurring once. Treatment denoted: some 19 received Ad26.COV2.S at low or high dose, single or two shots; about five received placebo; per-sample allocation not given. The investigators took samples on day 63 after the first vaccine or placebo injection. The sequenced sample was peripheral blood, obtained in a trial of Ad26.COV2.S vaccine versus placebo. These receptors all stem from a person aged 18-60 years who received the Ad26.COV2.S COVID-19 vaccine or a placebo.

The chain recombines TRBV4-1 with TRBJ1-5, with 8 positions matching TRBD1. The germline gives CDR1 MGHRA, CDR2 YSYEKL. CDR3 length equals 14 residues. The J segment lost 5 bases and the V segment lost 5 bases, leaving 5 bases of the junction unmatched. CDR3 bases: TGCGCCAGCAGCGCACAGGGGGTTTATCAGCCCCAGCATTTT. Its translation: CASSAQGVYQPQHF.

Points on this clone: This likely comes from a read error, as the CDR3 has no conserved phenylalanine or tryptophan at its end. The DNA is omitted, as the CDR3 cannot be located on it reliably, and the CDR3 follows TCRdb's listing. The rearrangement uses TRBV6-1 and TRBJ2-7. The germline V gene encodes CDR1 MNHNS and CDR2 SASEGT. The CDR3 length equals 11 residues, ends included. Here the CDR3 reads CASSEARQVDL.

On this clone: Distinct nucleotide sequences in the sample also encode this CDR3. This chain connects TRBV28 to TRBJ1-1; D not resolved. Germline assignment: CDR1 MDHEN and CDR2 SYDVKM. This CDR3 has 12 amino acids. Trimming shortened V by 5 bases and J by 1 base, and 5 bases separated the two germline ends. The CDR3: CASSLGNTEAFF. DNA of the CDR3: TGTGCCAGCAGTCTTGGGAACACTGAAGCTTTCTTT. The variable domain in full, completed from reference TRBV28 and TRBJ1-1, reads DVKVTQSSRYLVKRTGEKVFLECVQDMDHENMFWYRQDPGLGLRLIYFSYDVKMKEKGDIPEGYSVSREKKERFSLILESASTNQTSMYLCASSLGNTEAFFGQGTRLTVV.

The chain employs TRBV5-4 and TRBJ2-7, with 10 bases matching TRBD2. With V trimmed by 4 bases and J by 4 bases, 14 bases remained unmatched. There are 17 residues in the CDR3. CDR1 is SGHNT and CDR2 is YYREEE in the germline V gene (reference sequence). CDR3 DNA: TGTGCCAGCAGCGGCCGGCTAGCGGGAGAAGTACCGTACGAGCAGTACTTC. Translated, it gives CASSGRLAGEVPYEQYF.

The chain recombines TRBV16 with TRBJ2-1; D possibly corresponds to TRBD1 (6 bases). This CDR3 is 14 amino acids long. CDR1 is KGHSY, CDR2 FQNENV, per germline. The V end was cut by 2 bases, the J end by 6 bases, with 11 bases between. CDR3 nucleotide sequence: TGTGCCAGCAGCCAACAGGGGAGTGGCAATGAGCAGTTCTTC. This translates into CASSQQGSGNEQFF.

The chain links TRBV9 to TRBJ1-1; D call uncertain. V lost 0 bases, J lost 1 base, and 10 bases lay in between. Germline V gene data show CDR1 as SGDLS and CDR2 as YYNGEE. The CDR3 length is 15 residues. CDR3 DNA: TGTGCCAGCAGCGTAGGAGGACCACCGAACACTGAAGCTTTCTTT. This gives the protein CASSVGGPPNTEAFF.

The chain has TRBV24-1 and TRBJ2-2; 9 bases match TRBD1. The CDR3 spans 18 residues. V trimming: 2 bases; J trimming: 7 bases; junction bases outside the gene matches: 13. Germline V gene lookup returns CDR1 KGHDR and CDR2 SFDVKD. CDR3 DNA: TGTGCCACCAGTGATTCCACCGGGACAGGGTTTTTTATCGGGGAGCTGTTTTTT. Translated, it gives CATSDSTGTGFFIGELFF.

This chain's CDR3 is CASSWTSGRGEQFF. CDR3 DNA: TGCGCCAGCAGCTGGACTAGCGGGAGGGGGGAGCAGTTCTTC. This chain connects TRBV4-1 to TRBJ2-1; 15 bases align to TRBD2. This CDR3 has 14 amino acids. The germline CDR1 and CDR2 sequences are MGHRA and YSYEKL. V lost 5 bases, J lost 10 bases, and 3 bases stayed unmatched.

Only one count was recorded for this clone. This chain joins TRBV7-2 and TRBJ2-7; D could derive from TRBD1 or TRBD2 (5 bases each). The ends were cut back, 5 bases at V and 4 bases at J, with 18 bases in the middle. The CDR3 sequence is 15 residues long. Per the germline V gene, CDR1 is SGHTA and CDR2 is FQGNSA. The CDR3 DNA follows: TGTGCCAGCAGCCAAAGACCGGGACGGAGGTACGAGCAGTACTTC. Protein: CASSQRPGRRYEQYF.

The rearrangement joins TRBV29-1 to TRBJ1-2; 8 nucleotides agree with TRBD1. Germline CDR1 is SQVTM and CDR2 is ANQGSEA. With 4 bases clipped from V and 10 bases from J, the junction kept 17 bases outside the gene matches. CDR3 length: 15 amino acids. CDR3 sequence reads: CSVVDRGNPPYTYTF. CDR3 DNA sequence: TGCAGCGTTGTCGACAGGGGTAATCCCCCTTATACCTACACCTTC.

This chain joins TRBV25-1 and TRBJ2-7, with D maybe TRBD1 (6 bases). Between the trimmed V and J ends, which lost 1 base and 4 bases, there was a span of 11 bases. Germline V gives CDR1 MGHDK, CDR2 SYGVNS. This CDR3 has 14 amino acids. The CDR3 DNA reads as TGTGCCAGCAGTGAATCGGGACAAGGGTACGAGCAGTACTTC. Amino acids: CASSESGQGYEQYF.

J is TRBJ2-5 and V is TRBV7-9; the D gene is possibly TRBD2 (6 bases). The germline V gene encodes CDR1 SEHNR and CDR2 FQNEAQ (reference sequence). The V end lost 4 bases, the J end lost 3 bases, and 9 bases lay between the germline ends. The CDR3 consists of 13 residues. In DNA form, the CDR3 reads TGTGCCAGCAGCTATTCGGGGGAAGAGACCCAGTACTTC. This encodes CASSYSGEETQYF.

This rearrangement joins TRBV9 to TRBJ2-7; D is perhaps TRBD1 or TRBD2 (5 bases each). The germline CDR1 and CDR2 sequences are SGDLS and YYNGEE. V lost 0 bases to trimming and J lost 5 bases, with 9 bases between them. The CDR3 consists of 13 residues. CDR3 region: CASSVGGTHEQYF. The CDR3 nucleotides are TGTGCCAGCAGCGTAGGTGGGACCCACGAGCAGTACTTC.

The rearrangement uses TRBV19 and TRBJ2-4, with 8 bases lining up with TRBD1. The V gene's germline CDR1 is LNHDA and CDR2 SQIVND (reference sequence). CDR3 size: 14 residues. Germline trimming cut 5 bases from V and 5 bases from J; bases unmatched to any gene: 5. The chain's CDR3 is CASSQPGQENIQYF. CDR3 sequence (DNA): TGTGCCAGTAGTCAACCGGGACAGGAAAACATTCAGTACTTC.

The CDR3 loop reads CASSLDRYPRNTEAFF. The CDR3 nucleotides are TGTGCCAGCAGCTTAGATAGGTACCCCCGGAACACTGAAGCTTTCTTT. V usage is TRBV11-2 and J usage is TRBJ1-1; D is unresolved. Germline loops: CDR1 SGHAT, CDR2 FQNNGV. This CDR3 is 16 amino acids long. Trimming shortened V by 0 bases and J by 1 base, and 12 bases separated the two germline ends.

This chain links TRBV5-1 with TRBJ2-3; 13 bases align to TRBD2. Trimming took 6 bases from V and 6 from J; bases not matched to a gene: 10. CDR3 length equals 16 residues. Germline lookup yields CDR1 SGHRS and CDR2 YFSETQ. CDR3 in amino acids: CASILGTSGTGDTQYF. For the CDR3, the DNA is TGCGCCAGCATTCTGGGGACTAGCGGGACAGGGGATACGCAGTATTTT.

This chain links TRBV7-2 with TRBJ2-1; 10 bases match TRBD2. Germline V gene lookup returns CDR1 SGHTA and CDR2 FQGNSA. V trimming: 5 bases; J trimming: 4 bases; junction bases outside the gene matches: 11. This CDR3 region has 17 residues. CDR3 nucleotide sequence: TGTGCCAGCAGCCCGTGGGTCACAGCGGGAGGGTACAATGAGCAGTTCTTC. Its translation is CASSPWVTAGGYNEQFF.

This sequence joins TRBV5-1 and TRBJ2-2; no clear D gene. Trimming took 4 bases from V and 3 from J, leaving 7 bases between them. The V gene's germline CDR1 is SGHRS and CDR2 YFSETQ. The CDR3 runs to 13 residues. CDR3: CASSPSDTGELFF. The DNA for the CDR3 is TGCGCCAGCAGCCCGTCAGACACCGGGGAGCTGTTTTTT.

The chain joins TRBV30 to TRBJ1-3; possibly TRBD1 for D (5 bases). The ends were cut back, 5 bases at V and 1 base at J, with 12 bases in the middle. The CDR3 loop spans 14 amino acids. Germline V gene data show CDR1 as GTSNPN and CDR2 as SVGIG (reference sequence). CDR3 sequence reads: CAWGIGGSGNTIYF. DNA for the CDR3: TGTGCCTGGGGGATCGGGGGATCTGGAAACACCATATATTTT.

This chain links TRBV6-2 or TRBV6-3 with TRBJ2-1, with D unresolved. With 6 bases removed from V and 7 bases from J, the gap between germline ends came to 19 bases. The germline V gene has CDR1 MNHEY and CDR2 SVGEGT. CDR3 length: 15 amino acids. CDR3 nucleotide sequence: TGTGCCAGCAGCACCCCGGGCCGCCGCCAAAATGAGCAGTTCTTC. Residues: CASSTPGRRQNEQFF.

This chain uses TRBV6-1 with TRBJ1-2; D remains ambiguous. Per germline, CDR1 MNHNS and CDR2 SASEGT. CDR3 length: 14 amino acids. V was trimmed by 2 bases and J by 0 bases, leaving 7 bases between them. CDR3 DNA: TGTGCCAGCAGTGAAATTTCAGCTAACTATGGCTACACCTTC. Translated, it gives CASSEISANYGYTF.

This rearrangement joins TRBV14 to TRBJ2-1; TRBD2 matches 13 bases. Germline CDR1 and CDR2: SGHDN and FVKESK. This CDR3 spans 18 amino acids. The trim removed 8 bases at V and 7 bases at J, leaving 17 bases unmatched. CDR3 nucleotide sequence: TGTGCCAGCCGCCTGTCGGGACTAGCGGGACCGTCGGTAAATGAGCAGTTCTTC. Translating it yields CASRLSGLAGPSVNEQFF.

The chain is built from TRBV7-2 and TRBJ2-4; 7 positions match TRBD1. With 5 bases clipped from V and 0 bases from J, the junction kept 4 bases outside the gene matches. This CDR3 has 15 amino acids. CDR1 SGHTA and CDR2 FQGNSA come from the germline V gene. Written as DNA, the CDR3 is TGTGCCAGCAGCGCGGACAGGTTAGCCAAAAACATTCAGTACTTC. Protein: CASSADRLAKNIQYF.

J is TRBJ1-2 and V is TRBV10-3; 8 bases fit TRBD1. Germline trimming cut 7 bases from V and 3 bases from J; bases unmatched to any gene: 13. The CDR3 is 16 amino acids. Germline CDR1 and CDR2: ENHRY and SYGVKD. CDR3 nucleotides: TGTGCCATCACCAAGGGACAGGCCCTGGGGGACTATGGCTACACCTTC. It specifies CAITKGQALGDYGYTF.

The rearrangement uses TRBV6-5 and TRBJ1-1; 7 nucleotides agree with TRBD1. CDR1 and CDR2 from the germline V gene are MNHEY and SVGAGI. The CDR3 runs to 13 residues. With 6 bases clipped from V and 10 bases from J, the junction kept 11 bases outside the gene matches. CDR3 nucleotide sequence: TGTGCCAGCAGCTTGACAGGGCTTGGGGGAGCTTTCTTT. This sequence encodes CASSLTGLGGAFF.

The sample holds one count of this clone. V usage is TRBV11-2 and J usage is TRBJ2-7, with D uncertain. CDR1 SGHAT and CDR2 FQNNGV come from the germline V gene. The CDR3 has 14 residues. Trimming removed 5 bases from V and 0 bases from J, with 11 bases in between. CDR3 in amino acids: CASSALSSSYEQYF. DNA for the CDR3: TGTGCCAGCAGCGCCCTCTCCTCCTCCTACGAGCAGTACTTC.

In this sample, this clone turned up once. This chain uses TRBV7-8 with TRBJ2-2, with D perhaps TRBD2 (9 bases). The CDR3 length is 22 residues. Between the trimmed V and J ends, which lost 1 base and 6 bases, there was a span of 33 bases. Germline V gene lookup returns CDR1 SGHVS and CDR2 FQNEAQ. The DNA for the CDR3 is TGTGCCAGCAGCTTAGACGGACAGGGAATATCGGTAATAGCGGGAGAAGCCGGGGAGCTGTTTTTT. Translating it yields CASSLDGQGISVIAGEAGELFF.

The V call is TRBV6-5, the J call TRBJ2-3, with 7 bases fitting TRBD2. V was clipped by 4 bases and J by 3 bases; unmatched bases: 4. The CDR3 is 14 amino acids. The germline gives CDR1 MNHEY, CDR2 SVGAGI. Here the CDR3 DNA reads TGTGCCAGCAGTTGGACTAGTGTAACAGATACGCAGTATTTT. Amino acid sequence: CASSWTSVTDTQYF.